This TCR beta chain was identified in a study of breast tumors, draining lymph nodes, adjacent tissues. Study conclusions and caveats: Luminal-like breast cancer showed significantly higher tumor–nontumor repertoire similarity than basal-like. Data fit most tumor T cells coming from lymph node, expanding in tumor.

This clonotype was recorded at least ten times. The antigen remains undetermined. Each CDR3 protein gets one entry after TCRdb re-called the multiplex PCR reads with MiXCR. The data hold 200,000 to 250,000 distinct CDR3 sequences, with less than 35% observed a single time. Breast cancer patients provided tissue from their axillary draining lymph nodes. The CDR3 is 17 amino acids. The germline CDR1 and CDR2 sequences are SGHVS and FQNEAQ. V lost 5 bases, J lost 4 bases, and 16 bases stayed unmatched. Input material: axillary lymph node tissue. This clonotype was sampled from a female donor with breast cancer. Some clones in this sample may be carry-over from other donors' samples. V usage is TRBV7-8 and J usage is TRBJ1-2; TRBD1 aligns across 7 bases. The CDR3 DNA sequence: TGTGCCAGCAGCCCCCAACCCCGGGACAGCCCTTTCTATGGCTACACCTTC. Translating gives CASSPQPRDSPFYGYTF.